The clone carrying this TCR beta chain was picked up a small number of times. Its antigen is currently unknown. This CDR3 has 14 residues. CDR1 DFQATT and CDR2 SNEGSKA come from the germline V gene (reference sequence). The germline V and J ends were trimmed by 3 bases and 0 bases, with 11 bases remaining between them. The data were taken from a study of T cells after yellow fever vaccination. Notes on the study in general: Most clones from primary vaccination were detected again post-booster (around 95% CD4, about 85% CD8). Within FACS-sorted repertoires, abundant clonotypes contaminating from the bulk population could be present.

Each CDR3 protein is one row after TCRdb ran MiXCR on the 5' RACE reads. Of hundreds of thousands of distinct CDR3 sequences in the sample, roughly a sixth were seen once. The TCR sequence derives from a man between 18 and 29 years old who received the YFV17D yellow fever vaccine. The chain links TRBV20-1 to TRBJ1-1, with D unclear. The sequencing here drew on PBMCs, taken before the yellow fever booster vaccination. This CDR3 is CSASQGFMNTEAFF. The DNA for the CDR3 is TGCAGTGCTAGTCAAGGTTTTATGAACACTGAAGCTTTCTTT.